The rows below give T cell receptor beta chains drawn from one sample of a study of blood T cell repertoires in COVID-19. The assay was immunoSEQ multiplex PCR, and TCRdb's table has in-frame clones only and misses some. The table includes some 280,000 clones, 89% detected once. The specimen sequenced was peripheral blood. The source is a woman aged 60-75 years with acute or convalescent COVID-19. The CDR3 runs from the conserved cysteine through the conserved F or W. D genes are given only for firm matches. A clone size is listed for some rows: how often the clone was seen (once, few, many), or a class if it is expanded.

len,d_gene,v_gene,j_gene,abundance,CDR3aa,CDR3nt
15,TRBD1,TRBV11-3,TRBJ2-1,.,CASSKRDSSYNEQFF,TGTGCCAGCAGTAAACGGGACAGCTCCTACAATGAGCAGTTCTTC
12,.,TRBV11-2,TRBJ2-7,.,CASSLSGYEQYF,TGTGCCAGCAGCTTATCGGGCTACGAGCAGTACTTC
16,TRBD1,TRBV28,TRBJ2-7,.,CASTNSRGTGDYEQYF,TGTGCCAGCACCAACTCCAGGGGGACAGGGGACTACGAGCAGTACTTC
16,TRBD1,TRBV5-4,TRBJ2-1,.,CASSLTQGAFNNEQFF,TGTGCCAGCAGCTTGACCCAGGGGGCTTTTAACAATGAGCAGTTCTTC
17,TRBD2,TRBV7-9,TRBJ2-2,few,CASSPRSAGGLTGELFF,TGTGCCAGCAGCCCAAGATCAGCGGGGGGGCTCACCGGGGAGCTGTTTTTT
15,TRBD2,TRBV5-4,TRBJ2-2,few,CASSPSGGGTGELFF,TGTGCCAGCAGCCCTAGCGGGGGCGGCACCGGGGAGCTGTTTTTT
16,.,TRBV4-2,TRBJ2-1,.,CASSQGGGGNYNEQFF,TGTGCCAGCAGCCAAGGAGGGGGGGGAAACTACAATGAGCAGTTCTTC
13,.,TRBV6-5,TRBJ1-2,.,CASRKSRGFGYTF,TGTGCCAGCAGAAAGTCCAGGGGCTTTGGCTACACCTTC
17,TRBD2,TRBV7-8,TRBJ2-1,.,CASRWAGAGSSYNEQFF,TGTGCCAGCAGATGGGCGGGAGCCGGGAGCTCCTACAATGAGCAGTTCTTC
15,TRBD1,TRBV11-3,TRBJ2-1,.,CASSLGTGGYNEQFF,TGTGCCAGCAGCTTAGGGACAGGCGGCTACAATGAGCAGTTCTTC
11,.,TRBV20-1,TRBJ1-5,.,CSAAGDQPQHF,TGCAGTGCGGCGGGGGATCAGCCCCAGCATTTT
15,TRBD2,TRBV7-9,TRBJ2-1,few,CASSQTSGWYNEQFF,TGTGCCAGCAGCCAGACTAGCGGCTGGTACAATGAGCAGTTCTTC
14,.,TRBV7-9,TRBJ1-2,.,CASSFFAGFYGYTF,TGTGCCAGCAGCTTCTTCGCAGGGTTCTATGGCTACACCTTC
19,TRBD1,TRBV6-6,TRBJ1-5,once,CASSRTPGQGAISNQPQHF,TGTGCCAGCAGTCGGACCCCGGGACAGGGGGCAATTAGCAATCAGCCCCAGCATTTT
15,.,TRBV6-2/TRBV6-3,TRBJ1-3,.,CASSVTPISGNTIYF,TGTGCCAGCAGTGTAACACCGATCTCTGGAAACACCATATATTTT
13,.,TRBV5-4,TRBJ1-3,.,CASSSEGGYTIYF,TGTGCCAGCAGCTCTGAAGGGGGTTACACCATATATTTT
12,.,TRBV7-2,TRBJ1-5,.,CASRKDGEPQHF,TGTGCCAGCAGGAAAGACGGGGAGCCCCAGCATTTT
14,TRBD2,TRBV9,TRBJ2-1,.,CASSATSGYNEQFF,TGTGCCAGCAGCGCGACTAGCGGTTACAATGAGCAGTTCTTC
16,.,TRBV7-8,TRBJ2-7,.,CASSLLLTGSSYEQYF,TGTGCCAGCAGCTTGCTTTTAACAGGGAGCTCCTACGAGCAGTACTTC
11,.,TRBV7-2,TRBJ2-1,.,CASRPDSEQFF,TGTGCCAGCAGACCCGACAGTGAGCAGTTCTTC
16,TRBD1,TRBV20-1,TRBJ2-2,.,CSASTVGQGGTGELFF,TGCAGTGCCAGTACAGTGGGACAGGGAGGAACCGGGGAGCTGTTTTTT
16,TRBD1,TRBV5-1,TRBJ1-4,.,CASSLVQGEGDEKLFF,TGCGCCAGCAGCTTGGTACAGGGGGAGGGTGATGAAAAACTGTTTTTT
14,TRBD1,TRBV29-1,TRBJ2-7,.,CSVVGQGGMYEQYF,TGCAGCGTTGTCGGACAGGGGGGAATGTACGAGCAGTACTTC
13,.,TRBV9,TRBJ2-5,.,CASSLGAAETQYF,TGTGCCAGCAGCCTCGGAGCGGCGGAGACCCAGTACTTC
16,TRBD1,TRBV5-4,TRBJ1-2,.,CASSWRSGGNFFGYTF,TGTGCCAGCAGCTGGAGGTCAGGGGGCAATTTTTTTGGCTACACCTTC
15,TRBD1,TRBV7-2,TRBJ2-7,.,CASSLVGQGVYEQYF,TGTGCCAGCAGCTTAGTGGGACAGGGTGTATACGAGCAGTACTTC
21,TRBD1,TRBV24-1,TRBJ1-6,.,CATSDLGGGWDRGAYNSPLHF,TGTGCCACCAGTGATTTAGGTGGGGGATGGGACAGGGGGGCGTATAATTCACCCCTCCACTTT
15,TRBD1,TRBV4-3,TRBJ2-7,.,CASSQDGTGFGEQYF,TGCGCCAGCAGCCAAGACGGGACAGGGTTTGGCGAGCAGTACTTC
14,TRBD1,TRBV19,TRBJ1-1,.,CASSMQGASTEAFF,TGTGCCAGTAGTATGCAGGGGGCGTCCACTGAAGCTTTCTTT
14,TRBD1,TRBV20-1,TRBJ2-7,.,CSASKDRGMYEQYF,TGCAGTGCTAGTAAGGACAGGGGGATGTACGAGCAGTACTTC
13,.,TRBV28,TRBJ2-7,.,CATPGPNSYEQYF,TGTGCCACTCCAGGGCCTAACTCCTACGAGCAGTACTTC
15,TRBD2,TRBV5-4,TRBJ2-1,.,CASSPSGGAYNEQFF,TGTGCCAGCAGCCCTAGCGGGGGGGCATACAATGAGCAGTTCTTC
14,TRBD2,TRBV27,TRBJ2-7,.,CASRVAGLTYEQYF,TGTGCCAGCAGAGTAGCGGGATTGACCTACGAGCAGTACTTC
12,.,TRBV19,TRBJ2-3,.,CASRREADTQYF,TGTGCCAGTAGGAGGGAGGCAGATACGCAGTATTTT
14,.,TRBV27,TRBJ1-2,.,CASRITGSGGGYTF,TGTGCCAGCAGAATAACCGGGAGCGGGGGTGGCTACACCTTC
12,.,TRBV13,TRBJ2-3,.,CASSLGPDTQYF,TGTGCCAGCAGCTTAGGCCCGGATACGCAGTATTTT
16,.,TRBV6-6,TRBJ1-3,.,CASSSPEAPGGNTIYF,TGTGCCAGCAGCTCTCCGGAGGCACCGGGGGGAAACACCATATATTTT
16,TRBD2,TRBV6-1,TRBJ2-3,.,CASSESLAGGGDTQYF,TGTGCCAGCAGTGAAAGTCTAGCGGGGGGAGGGGATACGCAGTATTTT
15,.,TRBV6-5,TRBJ2-1,.,CASSSSGLYYNEQFF,TGTGCCAGCAGTTCATCGGGACTTTATTACAATGAGCAGTTCTTC
16,.,TRBV2,TRBJ2-4,.,CASSGQGTLTKNIQYF,TGTGCCAGCAGTGGGCAGGGAACTCTAACCAAAAACATTCAGTACTTC
14,TRBD1,TRBV19,TRBJ1-1,once,CASSMRQGNTEAFF,TGTGCCAGTAGTATGAGACAGGGGAACACTGAAGCTTTCTTT
15,TRBD1,TRBV19,TRBJ1-2,.,CASSAPGQGDYGYTF,TGTGCCAGTAGTGCTCCGGGACAGGGAGACTATGGCTACACCTTC
15,.,TRBV15,TRBJ1-1,.,CATSWERGARTEAFF,TGTGCCACCAGCTGGGAGCGGGGGGCGAGAACTGAAGCTTTCTTT
16,TRBD1,TRBV7-8,TRBJ1-6,.,CASSLGLGGRNSPLHF,TGTGCCAGCAGCTTAGGGTTAGGGGGCCGGAATTCACCCCTCCACTTT